The 30 T cell receptor beta chains reported below all come from one sample, sequenced in a study of CD8 T cells in ankylosing spondylitis. In TCRdb, the 5' RACE reads were re-called with MiXCR into one record per CDR3 protein. The data show some 130,000 distinct CDR3 sequences, roughly 8.3% seen once. The sample consisted of synovial fluid, either unsorted or a sorted T cell fraction (not recorded which). The receptor set was obtained from a male donor with ankylosing spondylitis.

This clonotype was picked up many times. Here the CDR3 reads CSARDRSGRYEQYF. The CDR3 nucleotides are TGCAGTGCTAGAGATAGGAGCGGGAGATACGAGCAGTACTTC. The chain has TRBV20-1 and TRBJ2-7; 8 bases are a match to TRBD2. The CDR3 covers 14 residues. Germline CDR1 reads DFQATT; CDR2 reads SNEGSKA (reference sequence). With 0 bases clipped from V and 4 bases from J, the junction kept 5 bases outside the gene matches.

Many counts were recorded for this clonotype. This chain links TRBV5-1 with TRBJ1-3; D is perhaps TRBD1 (5 bases). CDR1 SGHRS and CDR2 YFSETQ come from the germline V gene. V was trimmed by 2 bases and J by 2 bases, leaving 8 bases between them. CDR3 length: 14 amino acids. The CDR3 region is CASSLQETGNTIYF. CDR3 nucleotides: TGCGCCAGCAGCTTACAGGAGACTGGAAACACCATATATTTT. The full variable domain, in which reference TRBV5-1 and TRBJ1-3 provide the parts outside the CDR3, is KAGVTQTPRYLIKTRGQQVTLSCSPISGHRSVSWYQQTPGQGLQFLFEYFSETQRNKGNFPGRFSGRQFSNSRSEMNVSTLELGDSALYLCASSLQETGNTIYFGEGSWLTVV.

Remarks on this clonotype: A read error may produce the germline difference seen at one junction end. The chain uses TRBV20-1 and TRBJ2-7, with D tentatively TRBD2 (5 bases). The CDR3 runs to 13 residues. The germline CDR1 and CDR2 sequences are DFQATT and SNEGSKA (reference sequence). The DNA of the CDR3 is TGCAGTGCTAGAGATGGGAGACCCTACGAGCAGTCCTTC. Its protein is CSARDGRPYEQSF.

This clonotype has ten or more counts. The genes are TRBV28 and TRBJ2-2; D is ambiguous. The germline gives CDR1 MDHEN, CDR2 SYDVKM. V lost 2 bases, J lost 1 base, and 11 bases lay in between. This CDR3 comprises 16 residues. CDR3 in amino acids: CASSLRSGLNTGELFF. For the CDR3, the DNA is TGTGCCAGCAGTTTAAGGTCGGGCTTGAACACCGGGGAGCTGTTTTTT.

This clonotype has ten or more counts. V usage is TRBV7-2 and J usage is TRBJ2-2; D is unresolved. The CDR3 contains 16 residues. Per the germline V gene, CDR1 is SGHTA and CDR2 is FQGNSA. The germline V and J ends were trimmed by 2 bases and 4 bases, with 14 bases remaining between them. The CDR3 DNA sequence: TGTGCCAGCAGCTTAAGGGTCCGGGCCTTCACCGGGGAGCTGTTTTTT. It yields the protein CASSLRVRAFTGELFF.

This rearrangement joins TRBV3-1 to TRBJ1-2, with a tentative D call TRBD1 (6 bases). CDR3 length: 14 residues. Germline CDR1 reads LGHDT; CDR2 reads YNNKEL (reference sequence). Trimming cost V 1 base and J 7 bases, with 13 bases left between them. In nucleotides, the CDR3 is TGTGCCAGCAGCCAAGGGGGGGCCGGGCCTGGCTACACCTTC. The encoded protein is CASSQGGAGPGYTF. The entire variable domain, with the rest obtained from reference TRBV3-1 and TRBJ1-2, is as follows: DTAVSQTPKYLVTQMGNDKSIKCEQNLGHDTMYWYKQDSKKFLKIMFSYNNKELIINETVPNRFSPKSPDKAHLNLHINSLELGDSAVYFCASSQGGAGPGYTFGSGTRLTVV.

The chain combines TRBV12-3 or TRBV12-4 with TRBJ2-1; D gene ambiguous. The V end lost 3 bases, the J end lost 9 bases, and 9 bases lay between the germline ends. The CDR3 covers 12 residues. The CDR3 coding sequence is TGTGCCAGCAGTTTGATGGCTGGTGAGCAGTTCTTC. This sequence encodes CASSLMAGEQFF.

A note on this clonotype: A clone one base away is much larger, so this may be a read error. The chain employs TRBV7-9 and TRBJ2-5, with D possibly TRBD2 on 6 matching bases. This CDR3 is built from 15 residues. Germline V lookup: CDR1 SEHNR, CDR2 FQNEAQ (reference sequence). The CDR3 reads CASSPPTRFQETRYF. As DNA, the CDR3 is TGTGCCAGCAGCCCACCGACTAGATTCCAAGAGACCCGGTACTTC.

This clonotype has ten or more counts. The chain recombines TRBV28 with TRBJ1-1, with 7 bases fitting TRBD1. There are 16 residues in the CDR3. The V segment lost 0 bases and the J segment 4 bases; nucleotides outside the gene matches: 8. Germline lookup yields CDR1 MDHEN and CDR2 SYDVKM. CDR3 region: CASSLWADRDGTEAFF. DNA of the CDR3: TGTGCCAGCAGTTTATGGGCCGACAGGGACGGCACTGAAGCTTTCTTT.

The chain recombines TRBV7-9 with TRBJ1-1; the match to TRBD1 covers 10 bases. The V segment lost 6 bases and the J segment 3 bases; nucleotides outside the gene matches: 1. The CDR3 runs to 13 residues. Per the germline V gene, CDR1 is SEHNR and CDR2 is FQNEAQ (reference sequence). The CDR3 bases are TGTGCCAGCAGAGGACAGGGGGACACTGAAGCTTTCTTT. Amino acids: CASRGQGDTEAFF.

In this sample, this clonotype turned up once. V usage is TRBV6-7 and J usage is TRBJ2-7, with D hard to call. TRBV6-7 is sorted into the ORF group, with uncertain function. The CDR3 runs 12 residues. V dropped 11 bases and J dropped 2 bases, with 13 bases sitting between them. As DNA, the CDR3 is TGTGCCGGGCGGCAGGTTACCTACGAGCAGTACTTC. This translates into CAGRQVTYEQYF.

This clonotype was detected many times. V gene TRBV5-6 combines with J gene TRBJ1-2; D is unclear. Trimming pared 3 bases from V and 3 bases from J, leaving 15 bases between. The CDR3 consists of 15 residues. CDR1 is SGHDT and CDR2 is YYEEEE in the germline V gene. CDR3 residues: CASSYLAAEYYGYTF. The DNA of the CDR3 is TGTGCCAGCAGCTACCTAGCGGCAGAGTACTATGGCTACACCTTC.

This clonotype was observed at least ten times. V and J are TRBV18 and TRBJ1-6; TRBD1 agrees at 7 bases. Germline V gene data show CDR1 as KGHSH and CDR2 as LQKENI. With V trimmed by 3 bases and J by 7 bases, 9 bases remained unmatched. This CDR3 has 16 amino acids. The CDR3 is CASSPLTQGVNSPLHF. DNA for the CDR3: TGTGCCAGCTCACCGCTAACCCAGGGGGTCAATTCACCCCTCCACTTT.

In this sample, this clonotype turned up a few times. The chain combines TRBV20-1 with TRBJ2-2, with TRBD1 matching 7 bases. The CDR3 runs 13 residues. Germline-derived CDR1 and CDR2 are DFQATT and SNEGSKA (reference sequence). V lost 3 bases to trimming and J lost 5 bases; unmatched junction nucleotides: 3. The CDR3 protein is CSASRGTTGELFF. The CDR3 bases are TGCAGTGCTAGCAGGGGGACGACCGGGGAGCTGTTTTTT.

This clonotype was picked up a small number of times. The chain combines TRBV20-1 with TRBJ1-2; 8 positions agree with TRBD1. The CDR3 has 17 residues. With V trimmed by 6 bases and J by 4 bases, 19 bases remained unmatched. Germline V gene data show CDR1 as DFQATT and CDR2 as SNEGSKA (reference sequence). The CDR3 sequence is CSAHGRDRPNSIYGYTF. CDR3 DNA: TGCAGTGCCCATGGCCGGGACAGGCCAAATTCCATCTATGGCTACACCTTC.

This clonotype was detected ten times or more. V and J are TRBV6-1 and TRBJ2-3; possible D gene TRBD2, 5 bases. There are 15 residues in the CDR3. Trimming took off 0 bases at V and 6 bases at J, with 13 bases between the two ends. Germline loops: CDR1 MNHNS, CDR2 SASEGT. The CDR3 loop reads CASSEAPSPRDTQYF. CDR3 in DNA: TGTGCCAGCAGTGAAGCGCCTAGCCCCCGGGATACGCAGTATTTT.

This clonotype was counted at least ten times. This sequence joins TRBV9 and TRBJ2-2; no definite D call. Deletions cut 3 bases from V and 7 bases from J, with 13 bases between. The CDR3 consists of 14 residues. Germline CDR1 and CDR2: SGDLS and YYNGEE. As DNA, the CDR3 is TGTGCCAGCAGCGGAGACCCACGCCACGGGGAGCTGTTTTTT. Its translation is CASSGDPRHGELFF. Full variable domain (remainder filled in from reference TRBV9 and TRBJ2-2): DSGVTQTPKHLITATGQRVTLRCSPRSGDLSVYWYQQSLDQGLQFLIQYYNGEERAKGNILERFSAQQFPDLHSELNLSSLELGDSALYFCASSGDPRHGELFFGEGSRLTVL.

This clonotype was picked up a small number of times. The chain employs TRBV28 and TRBJ2-5; TRBD2 matches 9 bases. CDR1 is MDHEN and CDR2 is SYDVKM in the germline V gene. The CDR3 is 14 amino acids. Trimming cost V 4 bases and J 10 bases; bases outside gene matches: 10. CDR3 bases: TGTGCCAGCAGTTCCCCTGCGGGGGGGCCCGTCCAGTACTTC. Its protein product is CASSSPAGGPVQYF.

The V and J genes are TRBV20-1 and TRBJ2-4, with TRBD2 as a possible D gene (5 bases). In germline, CDR1 is DFQATT, CDR2 SNEGSKA (reference sequence). The CDR3 consists of 12 residues. V lost 2 bases to trimming and J lost 9 bases, with 11 bases between them. CDR3 sequence reads: CSARTGGGIQYF. CDR3 nucleotides: TGCAGTGCTAGAACGGGTGGAGGCATTCAGTACTTC.

Ten or more counts support this clonotype. This chain connects TRBV24-1 to TRBJ2-3; tentatively, D is TRBD1 or TRBD2 (5 bases each). V was pared by 3 bases and J by 2 bases, with 8 bases between. The CDR3 consists of 14 residues. Germline V CDR1 and CDR2: KGHDR, SFDVKD. The CDR3 DNA sequence: TGTGCCACCAGTGATGGGACCTTCACAGATACGCAGTATTTT. This sequence encodes CATSDGTFTDTQYF.

This clonotype has ten or more counts. The chain combines TRBV30 with TRBJ1-4, with D maybe TRBD1 (5 bases). The germline gives CDR1 GTSNPN, CDR2 SVGIG (reference sequence). The V and J ends lost 2 bases and 4 bases respectively, with 8 bases between them. The length of the CDR3 is 13 residues. This CDR3 reads CAWSRQYNEKLFF. CDR3 nucleotides: TGTGCCTGGAGTCGACAGTATAATGAAAAACTGTTTTTT.

A few counts support this clonotype. The chain employs TRBV7-2 and TRBJ1-2; possible D gene TRBD1, 5 bases. CDR1 and CDR2 from the germline V gene are SGHTA and FQGNSA. V was clipped by 3 bases and J by 6 bases, with 14 bases between them. CDR3 length equals 14 residues. The CDR3 region has the DNA TGTGCCAGCAGCTTCGACAGCTCACGAGATGGCTACACCTTC. Translation gives CASSFDSSRDGYTF.

This clonotype was seen at least ten times. This chain links TRBV6-1 with TRBJ2-2, with a weak D call TRBD1 (8 bases). Germline V gene sequence: CDR1 MNHNS, CDR2 SASEGT. V dropped 6 bases and J dropped 5 bases, with 13 bases sitting between them. This CDR3 comprises 14 residues. The CDR3 spells CASRKQGGTGELFF. The CDR3 bases are TGTGCCAGCAGAAAACAGGGGGGGACCGGGGAGCTGTTTTTT.

This clonotype was counted between two and nine times. The V call is TRBV9, the J call TRBJ1-1; D remains ambiguous. V was trimmed by 4 bases and J by 4 bases, leaving 14 bases between them. Germline values: CDR1 SGDLS, CDR2 YYNGEE. The CDR3 consists of 14 residues. CDR3 protein: CASSLSMESTEAFF. In nucleotides, the CDR3 is TGTGCCAGCAGCCTCTCCATGGAGAGCACTGAAGCTTTCTTT. The full variable domain, its missing parts supplied by reference TRBV9 and TRBJ1-1, is DSGVTQTPKHLITATGQRVTLRCSPRSGDLSVYWYQQSLDQGLQFLIQYYNGEERAKGNILERFSAQQFPDLHSELNLSSLELGDSALYFCASSLSMESTEAFFGQGTRLTVV.

This clonotype has at least ten counts. The chain couples TRBV27 to TRBJ2-3; perhaps TRBD2 as D (6 bases). V was shortened by 2 bases and J by 6 bases, with 9 bases between the two germline ends. Germline values: CDR1 MNHEY, CDR2 SMNVEV (reference sequence). The CDR3 spans 13 residues. The CDR3 DNA sequence: TGTGCCAGCAGTTTAGGGACTCAGGATACGCAGTATTTT. It codes for CASSLGTQDTQYF.

This clonotype has ten or more counts. The chain links TRBV5-5 to TRBJ2-1; weak D call: TRBD2 (7 bases). Per the germline V gene, CDR1 is SGHKS and CDR2 is YYEKEE (reference sequence). This CDR3 spans 15 amino acids. V lost 4 bases to trimming and J lost 3 bases, with 14 bases between them. CDR3 protein: CASSREGEGYNEQFF. As DNA, the CDR3 is TGTGCCAGCAGCCGAGAGGGGGAGGGCTACAATGAGCAGTTCTTC. Based on the CDR3 plus reference TRBV5-5 and TRBJ2-1, the full variable domain is DAGVTQSPTHLIKTRGQQVTLRCSPISGHKSVSWYQQVLGQGPQFIFQYYEKEERGRGNFPDRFSARQFPNYSSELNVNALLLGDSALYLCASSREGEGYNEQFFGPGTRLTVL.

A few counts support this clonotype. The rearrangement uses TRBV28 and TRBJ1-2; D possibly corresponds to TRBD1 (6 bases). The V end was cut by 10 bases, the J end by 4 bases, with 7 bases between. In germline, CDR1 is MDHEN, CDR2 SYDVKM. The CDR3 is 10 amino acids. The CDR3 region is CATGVYGYTF. Here the CDR3 DNA reads TGTGCCACAGGGGTCTATGGCTACACCTTC.

The rearrangement uses TRBV5-1 and TRBJ2-1; 8 nucleotides align to TRBD1. The CDR3 runs 13 residues. CDR1 is SGHRS, CDR2 YFSETQ, per germline. Trimming at V came to 4 bases and at J to 6 bases, leaving 3 bases not matched to a gene. The CDR3: CASSITGGNEQFF. In DNA, the CDR3 is TGCGCCAGCAGCATAACAGGGGGCAATGAGCAGTTCTTC.

V is TRBV7-2 and J is TRBJ2-1, with TRBD2 as a possible D gene (6 bases). The CDR3 length is 14 residues. V was trimmed by 5 bases and J by 8 bases, leaving 16 bases between them. CDR1 and CDR2 from the germline V gene are SGHTA and FQGNSA. The CDR3 reads CASSLGGGDHEQFF. CDR3 DNA sequence: TGTGCCAGCAGCCTCGGAGGCGGGGACCATGAGCAGTTCTTC.

The chain carries TRBV11-3 and TRBJ2-2; TRBD1 matches at 7 bases. The CDR3 is made up of 14 amino acids. CDR1 is SGHNT and CDR2 is YENEEA in the germline V gene. The V and J ends lost 6 bases and 1 base, in that order; junction bases with no gene match: 2. The CDR3 loop is CASSGQVNTGELFF. CDR3 nucleotide sequence: TGTGCCAGCAGTGGACAGGTGAACACCGGGGAGCTGTTTTTT.